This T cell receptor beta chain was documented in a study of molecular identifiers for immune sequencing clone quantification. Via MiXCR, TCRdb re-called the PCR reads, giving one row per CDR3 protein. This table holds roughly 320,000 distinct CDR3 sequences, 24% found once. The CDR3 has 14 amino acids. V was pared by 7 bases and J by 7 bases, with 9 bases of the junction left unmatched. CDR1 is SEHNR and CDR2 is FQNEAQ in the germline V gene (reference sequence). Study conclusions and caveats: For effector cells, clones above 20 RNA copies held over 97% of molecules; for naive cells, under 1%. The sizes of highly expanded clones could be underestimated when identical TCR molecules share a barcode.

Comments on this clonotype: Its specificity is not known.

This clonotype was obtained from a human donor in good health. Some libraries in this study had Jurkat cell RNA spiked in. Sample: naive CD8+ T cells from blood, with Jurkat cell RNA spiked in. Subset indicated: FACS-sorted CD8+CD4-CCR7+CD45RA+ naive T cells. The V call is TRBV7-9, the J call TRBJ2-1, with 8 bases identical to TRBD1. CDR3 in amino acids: CASNQDRAGNEQFF. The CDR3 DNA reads TGTGCCAGCAACCAGGACAGGGCGGGGAATGAGCAGTTCTTC.